The sequence of this T cell receptor beta chain was determined in a study of blood T cells in healthy people across ages. This clonotype was counted once. What it binds is unknown. Compared with germline, one end of the junction differs, possibly owing to a read error. Together with a sample-barcoded 5' primer, a J-beta primer mix was included in a second PCR lasting roughly 6 to 12 cycles. TCRdb re-derived calls from the 5' RACE reads in MiXCR, one entry per CDR3 protein. The sample has 800,000 or so distinct CDR3 sequences, around 62% seen once. Overall study findings and caveats: Estimates based on one million T cells were treated as lower bounds. When set beside aged donors, long-lived donors presented more naive CD4+ cells and higher diversity.

Isolated per sample were at least 6 million PBMCs. Extractions gave at least 5 micrograms of total RNA per sample. Germline V gives CDR1 SGHVS, CDR2 FQNEAQ. This CDR3 contains 15 residues. The sample comprised blood. This rearrangement joins TRBV7-8 to TRBJ1-5; weak D call: TRBD1 (5 bases). The origin of this receptor is a man younger than 45 in good health. CDR3 sequence reads: CACSSSPRVSQPQHF. The CDR3 region has the DNA TGTGCCTGCAGCTCGTCCCCCAGGGTCAGTCAGCCCCAGCATTTT.